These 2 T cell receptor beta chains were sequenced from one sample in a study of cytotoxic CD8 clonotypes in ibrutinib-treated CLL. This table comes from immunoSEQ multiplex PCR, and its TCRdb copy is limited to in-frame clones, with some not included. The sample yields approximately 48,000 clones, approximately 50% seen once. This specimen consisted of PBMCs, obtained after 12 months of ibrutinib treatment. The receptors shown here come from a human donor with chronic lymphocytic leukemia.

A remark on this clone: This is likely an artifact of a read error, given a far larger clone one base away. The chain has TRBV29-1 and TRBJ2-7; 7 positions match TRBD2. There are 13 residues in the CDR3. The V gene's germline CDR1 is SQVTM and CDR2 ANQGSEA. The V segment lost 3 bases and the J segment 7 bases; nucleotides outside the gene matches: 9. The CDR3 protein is CSVEAGAYNEQYF. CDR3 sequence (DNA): TGCAGCGTTGAGGCGGGAGCGTACAATGAGCAGTACTTC.

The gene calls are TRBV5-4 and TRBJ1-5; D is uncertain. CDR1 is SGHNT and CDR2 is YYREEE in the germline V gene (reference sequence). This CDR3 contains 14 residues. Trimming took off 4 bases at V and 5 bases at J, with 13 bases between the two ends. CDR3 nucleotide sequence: TGTGCCAGCAGCGCCGCCGGGCGGGATCAGCCCCAGCATTTT. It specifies CASSAAGRDQPQHF.